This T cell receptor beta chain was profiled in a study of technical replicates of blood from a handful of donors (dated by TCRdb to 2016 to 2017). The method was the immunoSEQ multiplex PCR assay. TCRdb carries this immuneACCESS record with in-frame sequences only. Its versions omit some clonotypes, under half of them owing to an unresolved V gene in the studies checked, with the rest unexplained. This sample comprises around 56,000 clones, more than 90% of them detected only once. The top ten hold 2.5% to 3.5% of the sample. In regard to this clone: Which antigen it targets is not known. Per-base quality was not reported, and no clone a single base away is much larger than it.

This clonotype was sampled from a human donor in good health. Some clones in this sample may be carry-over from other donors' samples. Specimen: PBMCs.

The encoded CDR3 is CASSPQNGRAGGELFF. In nucleotides, the sequence is TGTGCCAGCTCACCACAGAACGGGAGGGCCGGCGGGGAGCTGTTTTTT. The chain joins TRBV18 to TRBJ2-2; TRBD2 fits 8 bases in the junction. As encoded in the germline V gene, CDR1 is KGHSH while CDR2 is LQKENI. There are 16 amino acids in the CDR3, from cysteine to phenylalanine inclusive. The sequence is cut down to CDR3 DNA, 48 bases in frame from base 1. Germline trimming amounts to 1 base on V and 7 bases on J, with 8 as the count of junction bases outside the gene matches. The variable domain in full, with residues beyond the CDR3 obtained from the reference TRBV18 and TRBJ2-2 genes, is NAGVMQNPRHLVRRRGQEARLRCSPMKGHSHVYWYRQLPEEGLKFMVYLQKENIIDESGMPKERFSAEFPKEGPSILRIQQVVRGDSAAYFCASSPQNGRAGGELFFGEGSRLTVL.